This T cell receptor (beta chain) came from a study of shared clonotypes between healthy human individuals. Study-wide context: The plates for each donor numbered three CD4 naive, three CD4 memory, two CD8 naive and one CD8 memory. Overall study results and limits: Blood was the sole source, and tissue repertoires probably differ. The study found lower generation probabilities in non-shared clonotypes than in those shared by all four donors.

On this clone itself: The antigen remains unidentified.

Some clones are missing from TCRdb's copy, which holds only in-frame ones; the method was immunoSEQ multiplex PCR. This table has 2 million to 2.5 million clones, over 90% appearing once. Trimming removed 7 bases from V and 3 bases from J, with 16 bases in between. Germline CDR1 reads SGDLS; CDR2 reads YYNGEE. This CDR3 contains 14 residues. V is TRBV9 and J is TRBJ1-1; D call uncertain. The sequence was collected from a man aged 18 to 30 in good health. Some clones in this sample may be carry-over from other donors' samples. Sequenced: naive CD4+ T cells from PBMCs. Subset noted: CD45RA+ positively selected. The CDR3 nucleotides are TGTGCCAGCTTGATTGGGCAGGCACACACTGAAGCTTTCTTT. This codes for CASLIGQAHTEAFF. The full variable domain, in which reference TRBV9 and TRBJ1-1 provide the parts outside the CDR3, is DSGVTQTPKHLITATGQRVTLRCSPRSGDLSVYWYQQSLDQGLQFLIQYYNGEERAKGNILERFSAQQFPDLHSELNLSSLELGDSALYFCASLIGQAHTEAFFGQGTRLTVV.